The rows below give T cell receptor beta chains drawn from one sample of a study of blood T cell repertoires in COVID-19. Clones were sequenced by immunoSEQ multiplex PCR, and TCRdb holds only the in-frame ones, with some missing. The data show more than 85,000 clones, around 90% seen once. Specimen: peripheral blood. Receptor source: a human donor with COVID-19, enrolled during active disease. The donor label of this sample is uncertain. CDR3s include the opening cysteine and the closing phenylalanine or tryptophan. The D gene is left open where the match is weak. Where a row states a size, it is once, few, many or the class of an expanded clone; other rows omit it.

cdr3_aa	cdr3_nt	clone_size	v_call	j_call	d_call
CASRIVPGGTDTQYF	TGCGCCAGCCGGATAGTCCCAGGGGGGACAGATACGCAGTATTTT	once	TRBV5-1	TRBJ2-3	-
CASSLGDSSNQPQHF	TGTGCCAGCAGCTTGGGGGACAGTAGCAATCAGCCCCAGCATTTT	-	TRBV5-8	TRBJ1-5	TRBD1
CASVVSGDNYYEQYF	TGTGCCAGCGTCGTATCAGGGGACAATTACTACGAGCAGTACTTC	-	TRBV7-9	TRBJ2-7	-
CASSLGPLKETQYF	TGTGCCAGCAGCTTAGGGCCCTTAAAAGAGACCCAGTACTTC	-	TRBV7-6	TRBJ2-5	-
CASSLSTGSRNQPQHF	TGTGCCAGTAGTTTATCGACAGGGTCGCGCAATCAGCCCCAGCATTTT	-	TRBV19	TRBJ1-5	TRBD1
CASLGRGSTEAFF	TGTGCCAGCTTGGGTCGGGGAAGTACTGAAGCTTTCTTT	-	TRBV28	TRBJ1-1	-
CASSPYRVVGYTF	TGTGCCAGCAGTCCATACAGGGTTGTTGGCTACACCTTC	-	TRBV12-3/TRBV12-4	TRBJ1-2	-
CASSEGGGGETQYF	TGTGCCAGCAGTGAAGGAGGCGGGGGAGAGACCCAGTACTTC	-	TRBV6-1	TRBJ2-5	TRBD2
CASSPDSSRETQYF	TGTGCCAGCTCGCCAGACTCCTCCCGGGAGACCCAGTACTTC	-	TRBV18	TRBJ2-5	-
CASSPLGTNTEAFF	TGTGCCAGTAGTCCCCTCGGTACGAACACTGAAGCTTTCTTT	-	TRBV19	TRBJ1-1	-
CASSYGQGAYEQYF	TGTGCCAGCAGTTACGGGCAGGGGGCATACGAGCAGTACTTC	-	TRBV6-5	TRBJ2-7	TRBD1
CASSVGTSGGDSYEQYF	TGTGCCAGCAGTGTCGGGACTAGCGGGGGTGATTCCTACGAGCAGTACTTC	-	TRBV6-1	TRBJ2-7	TRBD2
CASSVDKNTEAFF	TGCGCCAGCAGCGTGGACAAGAACACTGAAGCTTTCTTT	-	TRBV5-1	TRBJ1-1	-
CASSDTGVITDTQYF	TGTGCCAGTAGCGATACAGGGGTGATCACAGATACGCAGTATTTT	-	TRBV19	TRBJ2-3	TRBD1
CASSIDRDFSGNTIYF	TGTGCCAGTAGTATAGATCGGGACTTCTCTGGAAACACCATATATTTT	-	TRBV19	TRBJ1-3	-
CASRPLGYRGRTNYGYTF	TGTGCCAGCAGGCCTCTAGGGTACAGGGGGCGAACTAACTATGGCTACACCTTC	once	TRBV2	TRBJ1-2	TRBD1
CASSSPYRAAETQYF	TGTGCCAGCAGCTCCCCGTACAGGGCGGCAGAGACCCAGTACTTC	-	TRBV7-9	TRBJ2-5	-
CASSPESQGTSGYTF	TGTGCCAGTAGTCCGGAATCCCAGGGTACAAGTGGCTACACCTTC	-	TRBV19	TRBJ1-2	-
CASSLGQMVYGYTF	TGTGCCAGCAGCTTAGGGCAGATGGTCTATGGCTACACCTTC	-	TRBV7-2	TRBJ1-2	-
CASSIAQEGNTIYF	TGTGCCAGTAGTATAGCACAGGAAGGAAACACCATATATTTT	once	TRBV19	TRBJ1-3	-
CASSQAADTQYF	TGTGCCAGCAGCCAGGCGGCAGATACGCAGTATTTT	-	TRBV3-1/TRBV3-2	TRBJ2-3	-
CASSLGGQGQETQYF	TGCGCCAGCAGCTTGGGAGGACAGGGACAAGAGACCCAGTACTTC	-	TRBV5-1	TRBJ2-5	TRBD1
CASGFPDRPTGNFGYTF	TGTGCCAGCGGCTTTCCAGACCGCCCGACAGGGAACTTCGGCTACACCTTC	-	TRBV28	TRBJ1-2	TRBD1
CASSLRDSHLNTEAFF	TGTGCCAGCAGCCTCCGGGACAGCCATCTGAACACTGAAGCTTTCTTT	-	TRBV7-6	TRBJ1-1	TRBD1
CASSIAGTGRHTQYF	TGTGCCAGCAGCATCGCAGGGACAGGGCGGCATACGCAGTATTTT	once	TRBV5-6	TRBJ2-3	TRBD1
CASSPLEGNEQFF	TGTGCCAGCAGCCCCTTGGAGGGAAATGAGCAGTTCTTC	-	TRBV6-5	TRBJ2-1	-
CASSGRTGGNSPLHF	TGTGCCAGCAGTGGGAGGACAGGGGGAAATTCACCCCTCCACTTT	-	TRBV25-1	TRBJ1-6	TRBD1
CASSLLAGAYNEQFF	TGTGCCAGCAGCTTACTAGCGGGAGCGTACAATGAGCAGTTCTTC	-	TRBV7-6	TRBJ2-1	TRBD2
CASSDTTGATNEKLFF	TGTGCCAGCAGTGATACCACAGGGGCAACTAATGAAAAACTGTTTTTT	-	TRBV25-1	TRBJ1-4	TRBD1
CASSPRGGQGNTIYF	TGCGCCAGCAGCCCCCGGGGGGGGCAGGGAAACACCATATATTTT	-	TRBV5-1	TRBJ1-3	-
CASSLAGGNTIYF	TGCGCCAGCAGCTTGGCCGGGGGAAACACCATATATTTT	-	TRBV5-1	TRBJ1-3	-
CASSRTGGMNTEAFF	TGTGCCAGCAGCCGGACAGGGGGCATGAACACTGAAGCTTTCTTT	-	TRBV3-1/TRBV3-2	TRBJ1-1	TRBD1
CASSQVIRTGGHEQYF	TGCGCCAGCAGCCAAGTGATTAGGACGGGGGGCCACGAGCAGTACTTC	-	TRBV4-1	TRBJ2-7	-
CASSHDGTGNTIYF	TGTGCCAGCAGCCACGACGGGACTGGAAACACCATATATTTT	-	TRBV6-5	TRBJ1-3	-
CASSVLGGSQEQFF	TGTGCCAGCAGCGTCTTAGGCGGGAGTCAAGAGCAGTTCTTC	-	TRBV9	TRBJ2-1	TRBD2
CASSSRIRGETYNSPLHF	TGTGCCAGCAGTTCCCGAATTCGGGGGGAGACCTATAATTCACCCCTCCACTTT	-	TRBV27	TRBJ1-6	-
CASTQGARLGGYTF	TGTGCCAGCACCCAGGGGGCGCGTCTCGGTGGCTACACCTTC	-	TRBV6-6	TRBJ1-2	TRBD1
CASSEGRETYEQYF	TGTGCCAGCAGTGAGGGGCGGGAAACCTACGAGCAGTACTTC	-	TRBV25-1	TRBJ2-7	-
CASGLQGGGNTIYF	TGTGCCAGCGGGCTACAGGGTGGAGGAAACACCATATATTTT	few	TRBV11-2	TRBJ1-3	-
CASREDMSNEQFF	TGTGCCAGCAGAGAGGACATGTCTAATGAGCAGTTCTTC	once	TRBV5-5	TRBJ2-1	-
CAWSGDRGKRAAFF	TGTGCCTGGAGTGGGGACAGGGGGAAGAGGGCGGCTTTCTTT	-	TRBV30	TRBJ1-1	TRBD1
CASKGATYNEQFF	TGTGCCAGCAAGGGGGCTACTTACAATGAGCAGTTCTTC	-	TRBV12-3/TRBV12-4	TRBJ2-1	TRBD1
CASRRNSNNEQFF	TGTGCCAGCAGACGCAACAGCAACAATGAGCAGTTCTTC	-	TRBV2	TRBJ2-1	-
CASSQPIRGPLANEQFF	TGTGCCAGCAGTCAACCAATCAGGGGGCCCCTCGCTAATGAGCAGTTCTTC	few	TRBV25-1	TRBJ2-1	TRBD1
CASSNPGVREQYF	TGTGCCAGCAGTAACCCCGGTGTCAGGGAGCAGTACTTC	once	TRBV3-1/TRBV3-2	TRBJ2-7	-
CASSTNFNYGYTF	TGTGCCAGCAGTACTAATTTTAACTATGGCTACACCTTC	once	TRBV6-5	TRBJ1-2	-
CASLSGGSYEQYF	TGTGCCAGCCTTTCGGGGGGAAGCTACGAGCAGTACTTC	-	TRBV25-1	TRBJ2-7	TRBD2
CASSSGTGEAQPQHF	TGTGCCAGCAGTTCAGGGACAGGGGAGGCTCAGCCCCAGCATTTT	-	TRBV28	TRBJ1-5	TRBD1
CASSLQGQNTGELFF	TGTGCCAGTAGTCTACAGGGCCAGAACACCGGGGAGCTGTTTTTT	-	TRBV19	TRBJ2-2	-
CASSIGTGTDQPQHF	TGTGCCAGTAGTATAGGGACCGGGACAGATCAGCCCCAGCATTTT	-	TRBV19	TRBJ1-5	TRBD1
CASSLGAGGANEQYF	TGTGCCAGCAGCTTAGGTGCAGGGGGCGCCAACGAGCAGTACTTC	-	TRBV7-6	TRBJ2-7	TRBD1
CASTTGVNYGYTF	TGTGCCAGCACGACAGGGGTTAACTATGGCTACACCTTC	-	TRBV6-5	TRBJ1-2	TRBD1
CASSGGDSYSPLHF	TGCGCCAGCAGCGGAGGGGACAGCTATTCACCCCTCCACTTT	-	TRBV5-1	TRBJ1-6	TRBD1